Presented here are 2 T cell receptor beta chains from one specimen sequenced in a study of CD8 T cells in ankylosing spondylitis listed by TCRdb under 2017. General findings and caveats noted by the study authors: A TCR beta motif of eight highly homologous amino acid variants appeared characteristic of blood from ankylosing spondylitis patients.

Library preparation employed 5' RACE. TCRdb names Illumina HiSeq 2500 as the instrument used. TCRdb itself trimmed the public reads at Q25 with fastp, ran MiXCR and retained productive beta chains. CDR3 protein duplicates are merged, each entry listing the most common genes and DNA. For this sample the table gives around 220,000 distinct CDR3 sequences, of which approximately 20% were detected only once. The biggest ten clones account for roughly 43% of the sample. Their target antigens are unknown. The sample was blood, either unsorted or a sorted T cell fraction (not recorded which). These receptor sequences come from a male donor with ankylosing spondylitis.

This clonotype was recorded a few times. V and J are TRBV4-3 and TRBJ2-3; 7 nucleotides agree with TRBD2. CDR3 length: 17 residues. CDR1 and CDR2 (germline): LGHNA, YSLEER. V lost 1 base to trimming and J lost 4 bases; unmatched junction nucleotides: 11. CDR3 loop: CASSQGWALRESDTQYF. CDR3 DNA sequence: TGCGCCAGCAGCCAAGGGTGGGCCTTGCGGGAGTCAGATACGCAGTATTTT.

This clonotype has at least ten counts. The gene calls are TRBV12-3 or TRBV12-4 and TRBJ2-5; tentatively, D is TRBD1 or TRBD2 (6 bases each). The V and J ends lost 3 bases and 4 bases respectively, with 12 bases between them. CDR3 length: 14 residues. DNA of the CDR3: TGTGCCAGCAGTTTCGGGGGCGCTGGAGAGACCCAGTACTTC. The encoded protein is CASSFGGAGETQYF.